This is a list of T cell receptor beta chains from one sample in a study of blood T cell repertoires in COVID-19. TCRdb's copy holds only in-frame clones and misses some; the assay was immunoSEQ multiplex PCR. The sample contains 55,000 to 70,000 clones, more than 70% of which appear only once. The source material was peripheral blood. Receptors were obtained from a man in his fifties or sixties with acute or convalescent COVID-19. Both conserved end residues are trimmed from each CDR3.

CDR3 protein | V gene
ASSPVLAREQY | TRBV7-8
ASSWTGATGELF | TRBV7-9
ASSMRQTPRGPYNEQF | TRBV19
ASSPPDSPLH | TRBV18
ASSLGSREPQH | TRBV12-3/TRBV12-4
ASSLTGTGGSTEAF | TRBV28
ASSLNFGEGVNETQY | TRBV27
ASSLNAGTMGTQY | TRBV5-1
ATSSIGGLGPRTDTQY | TRBV15
ASSLMGGTGELF | TRBV5-4
ASSVVDSMNTEAF | TRBV9
ASSTSSGQAY | TRBV5-1
ASSSQSGVDTGELF | TRBV6-6
ASSEGELSGNTIY | TRBV5-1